A single sample gave rise to the 3 T cell receptor beta chains below, sequenced in a study of cytomegalovirus exposure and HLA in healthy donors. The PCR used 60 Vbeta and 13 Jbeta primers. Profiled with immunoSEQ multiplex PCR; TCRdb holds only in-frame clones, not every one. There are about 220,000 clones in the sample; roughly 75% occur only once, and less than 2% lies in the top ten. Source material: PBMCs. These receptors were taken from a woman aged 25 to 39 in good health and CMV-seronegative.

This clone appeared once. The chain couples TRBV7-9 to TRBJ2-6; a weak D match, TRBD2 (5 bases). CDR1 is SEHNR, CDR2 FQNEAQ, per germline (reference sequence). Deletions cut 2 bases from V and 11 bases from J, with 10 bases between. The CDR3 loop spans 13 amino acids. The CDR3 sequence: CASSLSNGDVLTF. In DNA form, the CDR3 reads TGTGCCAGCAGCTTATCAAACGGGGACGTCCTGACTTTC.

V gene TRBV7-2 combines with J gene TRBJ2-3; D unresolved. The V end was cut by 4 bases, the J end by 2 bases, with 13 bases between. CDR3 length: 15 residues. From germline, CDR1 is SGHTA and CDR2 FQGNSA. CDR3 in DNA: TGTGCCAGCAGCTCTTCCCTCTTAAACACAGATACGCAGTATTTT. This sequence encodes CASSSSLLNTDTQYF.

The chain carries TRBV9 and TRBJ2-3; TRBD2 aligns across 13 bases. The CDR3 consists of 18 residues. The trim removed 4 bases at V and 4 bases at J, leaving 12 bases unmatched. Germline assignment: CDR1 SGDLS and CDR2 YYNGEE. The CDR3 sequence: CASSPLYFGTSGADTQYF. The CDR3 region has the DNA TGTGCCAGCAGCCCACTCTACTTCGGGACTAGCGGGGCAGATACGCAGTATTTT.